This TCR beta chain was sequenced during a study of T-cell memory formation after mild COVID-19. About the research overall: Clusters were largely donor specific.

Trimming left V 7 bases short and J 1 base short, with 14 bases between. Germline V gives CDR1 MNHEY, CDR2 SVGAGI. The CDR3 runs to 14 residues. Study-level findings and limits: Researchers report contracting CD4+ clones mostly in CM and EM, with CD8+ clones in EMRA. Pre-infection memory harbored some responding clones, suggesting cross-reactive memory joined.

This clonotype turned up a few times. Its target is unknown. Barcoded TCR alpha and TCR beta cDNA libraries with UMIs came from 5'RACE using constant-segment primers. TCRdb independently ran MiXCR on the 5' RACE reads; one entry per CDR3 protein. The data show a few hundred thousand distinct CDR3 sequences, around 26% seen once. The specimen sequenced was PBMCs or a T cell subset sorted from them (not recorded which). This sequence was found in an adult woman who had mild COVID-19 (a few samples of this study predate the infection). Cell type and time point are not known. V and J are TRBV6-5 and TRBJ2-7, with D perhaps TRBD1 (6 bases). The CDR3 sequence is CASTSVQGSYEQYF. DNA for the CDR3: TGTGCCAGCACCTCCGTACAGGGTTCCTACGAGCAGTACTTC.